A selection of T cell receptor beta chains follows, all from one sample in a study of blood T cell repertoires in COVID-19. Produced via immunoSEQ multiplex PCR; TCRdb's table is partial and in-frame only. This sample carries some 240,000 clones, around 84% of them seen once, and the ten largest clones take less than 2%. Sequenced input: peripheral blood. The receptor source for this set is a woman aged 40 to 50 who had recovered from COVID-19. The CDR3 runs from the conserved cysteine through the conserved F or W. D genes are given only for firm matches. Size values are once, few and many counts, or a class for expanded clones, and some rows have none.

j_gene | abundance | d_gene | v_gene | CDR3aa | CDR3nt
TRBJ1-6 | NA | TRBD1 | TRBV4-1 | CASSREGQGHPPLHF | TGCGCCAGCAGCCGCGAAGGACAGGGACACCCACCCCTCCACTTT
TRBJ2-3 | NA | TRBD2 | TRBV3-1/TRBV3-2 | CASSQLWTLGGDTQYF | TGTGCCAGCAGCCAATTGTGGACCCTCGGGGGGGATACGCAGTATTTT
TRBJ2-6 | NA | TRBD1 | TRBV4-1 | CASSQPGQSSGANVLTF | TGCGCCAGCAGCCAACCGGGACAGAGCTCTGGGGCCAACGTCCTGACTTTC
TRBJ1-4 | once | NA | TRBV19 | CASSSGQGFEKLFF | TGTGCCAGTAGTTCCGGGCAGGGGTTCGAAAAACTGTTTTTT
TRBJ2-7 | NA | TRBD1 | TRBV18 | CASSPRNRTGGFYEQYF | TGTGCCAGCTCACCACGTAATAGGACAGGGGGGTTCTACGAGCAGTACTTC
TRBJ1-3 | NA | NA | TRBV9 | CASSVGPLTGAGNTIYF | TGTGCCAGCAGCGTAGGCCCCCTAACGGGGGCTGGAAACACCATATATTTT
TRBJ1-2 | NA | NA | TRBV30 | CAWRSGGGYTF | TGTGCCTGGAGGTCGGGGGGCGGCTACACCTTC
TRBJ1-4 | NA | NA | TRBV4-2 | CASSQDWQRVLEKLFF | TGTGCCAGCAGCCAAGATTGGCAGAGGGTACTCGAAAAACTGTTTTTT
TRBJ2-5 | NA | TRBD2 | TRBV27 | CASSLSSGTTTQYF | TGTGCCAGCAGTTTATCGAGTGGGACTACGACCCAGTACTTC
TRBJ2-5 | NA | TRBD2 | TRBV9 | CASSLAGGLIPQETQYF | TGTGCCAGCAGTTTAGCGGGGGGGCTAATCCCCCAAGAGACCCAGTACTTC
TRBJ2-7 | NA | TRBD1 | TRBV6-2/TRBV6-3 | CASSPPGQGAYEQYF | TGTGCCAGCAGCCCACCGGGACAGGGGGCCTACGAGCAGTACTTC
TRBJ2-7 | few | NA | TRBV6-1 | CASSELEYEQYF | TGTGCCAGCAGTGAACTGGAGTACGAGCAGTACTTC
TRBJ1-2 | NA | TRBD1 | TRBV7-9 | CASSPPGQNYGYTF | TGTGCCAGCAGCCCCCCGGGACAGAACTATGGCTACACCTTC
TRBJ2-7 | NA | TRBD1 | TRBV28 | CASETGGYEQYF | TGTGCCAGCGAGACAGGGGGCTACGAGCAGTACTTC
TRBJ1-2 | NA | NA | TRBV5-1 | CASSPDQGSNYGYTF | TGCGCCAGCAGCCCGGACCAGGGTTCTAACTATGGCTACACCTTC
TRBJ2-7 | NA | TRBD1 | TRBV15 | CATGQGAGEQYF | TGTGCCACCGGACAGGGGGCCGGCGAGCAGTACTTC